This T cell receptor beta chain stems from a study of cytotoxic CD8 clonotypes in ibrutinib-treated CLL. About the study: The study included about a dozen relapsed/refractory and more than 14 treatment-naive patients; 17 to 18 had IGHV unmutated disease. Findings and limits, study-wide: Shared public clonotypes were rare, and on treatment they either got smaller or stayed the same. Whereas clonality rose at ibrutinib response, it declined toward baseline at progression.

Frozen PBMC stocks contributed roughly 2.1 micrograms of genomic DNA to the TCR beta libraries. Here immunoSEQ multiplex PCR was the method, and the copy in TCRdb shows in-frame clones only, minus some. The repertoire consists of just over 200,000 clones, with 70% occurring once and the leading ten covering approximately 6%. Comments on this clone: Its cognate antigen is unknown.

CDR3 length: 14 amino acids. The V end was cut by 2 bases, the J end by 4 bases, with 11 bases between. Per germline, CDR1 MDHEN and CDR2 SYDVKM. The source of this sequence is a human donor with chronic lymphocytic leukemia. This specimen was PBMCs, taken after 12 months of ibrutinib treatment. The chain couples TRBV28 to TRBJ1-2; D ambiguous. In DNA, the CDR3 is TGTGCCAGCAGTTTACGCTTCGCACCCTATGGCTACACCTTC. It codes for CASSLRFAPYGYTF.